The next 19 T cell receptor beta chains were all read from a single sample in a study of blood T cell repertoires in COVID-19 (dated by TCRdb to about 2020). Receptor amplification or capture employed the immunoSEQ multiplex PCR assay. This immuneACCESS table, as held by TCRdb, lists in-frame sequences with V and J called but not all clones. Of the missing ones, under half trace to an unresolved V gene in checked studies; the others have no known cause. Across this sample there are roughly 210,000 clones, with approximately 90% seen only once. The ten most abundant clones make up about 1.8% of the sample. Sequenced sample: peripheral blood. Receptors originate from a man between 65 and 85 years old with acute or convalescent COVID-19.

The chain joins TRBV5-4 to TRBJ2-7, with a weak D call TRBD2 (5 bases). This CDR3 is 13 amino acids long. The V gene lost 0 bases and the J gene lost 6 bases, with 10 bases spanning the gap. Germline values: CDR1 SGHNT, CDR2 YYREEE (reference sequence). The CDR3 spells CASSLVGAGEQYF. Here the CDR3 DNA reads TGTGCCAGCAGCTTGGTGGGAGCAGGCGAGCAGTACTTC.

CDR3 sequence reads: CASSDGRISDEQYF. The CDR3 DNA follows: TGTGCCAGCAGTGACGGCCGTATAAGCGACGAGCAGTACTTC. The chain has TRBV2 and TRBJ2-7, with D hard to call. The CDR3 sequence is 14 residues long. Trimming left V 3 bases short and J 5 bases short, with 14 bases between. Germline CDR1 reads SNHLY; CDR2 reads FYNNEI.

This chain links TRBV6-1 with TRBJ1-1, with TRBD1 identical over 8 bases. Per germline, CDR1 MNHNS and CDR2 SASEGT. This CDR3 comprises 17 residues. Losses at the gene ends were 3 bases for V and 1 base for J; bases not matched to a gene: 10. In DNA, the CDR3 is TGTGCCAGCAGTGATCGGACAGGGAGTCGAAGGAACACTGAAGCTTTCTTT. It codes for CASSDRTGSRRNTEAFF.

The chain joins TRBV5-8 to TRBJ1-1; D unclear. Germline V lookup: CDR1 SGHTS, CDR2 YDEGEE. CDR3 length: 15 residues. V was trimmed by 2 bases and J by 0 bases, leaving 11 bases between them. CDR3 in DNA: TGTGCCAGCAGCTTCCAGACTAACATGAACACTGAAGCTTTCTTT. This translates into CASSFQTNMNTEAFF. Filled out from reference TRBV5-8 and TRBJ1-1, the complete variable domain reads EAGVTQSPTHLIKTRGQQATLRCSPISGHTSVYWYQQALGLGLQFLLWYDEGEERNRGNFPPRFSGRQFPNYSSELNVNALELEDSALYLCASSFQTNMNTEAFFGQGTRLTVV.

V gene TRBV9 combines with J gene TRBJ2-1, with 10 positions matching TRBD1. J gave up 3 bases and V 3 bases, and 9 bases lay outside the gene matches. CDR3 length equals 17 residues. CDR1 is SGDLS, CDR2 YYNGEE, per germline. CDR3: CASSASTGTGVYNEQFF. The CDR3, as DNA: TGTGCCAGCAGCGCATCTACCGGGACAGGGGTCTACAATGAGCAGTTCTTC. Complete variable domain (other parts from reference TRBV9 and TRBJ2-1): DSGVTQTPKHLITATGQRVTLRCSPRSGDLSVYWYQQSLDQGLQFLIQYYNGEERAKGNILERFSAQQFPDLHSELNLSSLELGDSALYFCASSASTGTGVYNEQFFGPGTRLTVL.

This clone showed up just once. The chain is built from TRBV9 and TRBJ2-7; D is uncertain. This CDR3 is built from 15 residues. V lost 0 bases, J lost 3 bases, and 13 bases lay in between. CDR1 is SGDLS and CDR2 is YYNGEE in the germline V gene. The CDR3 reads CASSVGMGSSYEQYF. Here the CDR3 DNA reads TGTGCCAGCAGCGTAGGGATGGGTAGCAGCTACGAGCAGTACTTC. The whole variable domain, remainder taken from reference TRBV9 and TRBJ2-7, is DSGVTQTPKHLITATGQRVTLRCSPRSGDLSVYWYQQSLDQGLQFLIQYYNGEERAKGNILERFSAQQFPDLHSELNLSSLELGDSALYFCASSVGMGSSYEQYFGPGTRLTVT.

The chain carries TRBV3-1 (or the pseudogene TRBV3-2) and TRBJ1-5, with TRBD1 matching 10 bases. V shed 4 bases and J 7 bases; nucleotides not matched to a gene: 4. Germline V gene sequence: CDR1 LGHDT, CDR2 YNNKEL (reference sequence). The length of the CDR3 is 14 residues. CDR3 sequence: CASSLDRGRQPQHF. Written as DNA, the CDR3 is TGTGCCAGCAGCCTTGACAGGGGGCGGCAGCCCCAGCATTTT.

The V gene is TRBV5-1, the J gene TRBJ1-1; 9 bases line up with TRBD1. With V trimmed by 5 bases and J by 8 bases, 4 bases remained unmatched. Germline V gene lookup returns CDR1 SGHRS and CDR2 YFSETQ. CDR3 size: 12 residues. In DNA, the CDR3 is TGCGCCAGCAGAACGGACAGGGGAGAAGCTTTCTTT. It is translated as CASRTDRGEAFF.

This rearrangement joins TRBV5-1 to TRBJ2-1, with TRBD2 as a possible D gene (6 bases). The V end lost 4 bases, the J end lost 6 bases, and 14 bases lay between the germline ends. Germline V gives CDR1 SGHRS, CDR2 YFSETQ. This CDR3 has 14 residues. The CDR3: CASSPRDSGNEQFF. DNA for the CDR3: TGCGCCAGCAGCCCCCGGGATAGCGGCAATGAGCAGTTCTTC.

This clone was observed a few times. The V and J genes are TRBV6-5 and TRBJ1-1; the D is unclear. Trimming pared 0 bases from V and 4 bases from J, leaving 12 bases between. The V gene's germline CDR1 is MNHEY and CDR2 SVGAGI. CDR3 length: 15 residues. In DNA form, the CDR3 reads TGTGCCAGCAGTTACTCCGAGACACATGTCACTGAAGCTTTCTTT. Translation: CASSYSETHVTEAFF.

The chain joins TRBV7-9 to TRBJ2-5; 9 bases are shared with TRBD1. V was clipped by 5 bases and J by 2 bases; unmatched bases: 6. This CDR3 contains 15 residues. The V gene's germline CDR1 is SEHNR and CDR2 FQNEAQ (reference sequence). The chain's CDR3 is CASSQDGTGQETQYF. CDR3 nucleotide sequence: TGTGCCAGCAGCCAAGACGGGACAGGGCAAGAGACCCAGTACTTC. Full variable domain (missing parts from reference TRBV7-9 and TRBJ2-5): DTGVSQNPRHKITKRGQNVTFRCDPISEHNRLYWYRQTLGQGPEFLTYFQNEAQLEKSRLLSDRFSAERPKGSFSTLEIQRTEQGDSAMYLCASSQDGTGQETQYFGPGTRLLVL.

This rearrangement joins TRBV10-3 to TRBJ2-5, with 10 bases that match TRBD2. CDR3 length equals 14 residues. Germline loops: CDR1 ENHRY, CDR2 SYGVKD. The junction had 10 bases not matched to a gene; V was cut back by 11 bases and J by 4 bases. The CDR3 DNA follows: TGTGCCGGGTCTAGCGGGAGTGGGAGAGAGACCCAGTACTTC. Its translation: CAGSSGSGRETQYF.

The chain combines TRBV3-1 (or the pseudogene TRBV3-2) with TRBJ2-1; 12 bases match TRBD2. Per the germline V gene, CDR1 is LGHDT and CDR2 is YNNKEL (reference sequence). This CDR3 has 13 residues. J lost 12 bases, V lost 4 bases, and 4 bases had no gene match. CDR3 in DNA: TGTGCCAGCAGCCGAGGACTAGCGGGATTGCAGTTCTTC. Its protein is CASSRGLAGLQFF.

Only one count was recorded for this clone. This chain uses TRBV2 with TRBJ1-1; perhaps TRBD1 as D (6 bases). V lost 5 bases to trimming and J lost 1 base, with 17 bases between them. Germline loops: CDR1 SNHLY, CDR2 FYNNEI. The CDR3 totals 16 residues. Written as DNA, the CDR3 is TGTGCCAGCAGTCTTACAGGGAGAGTCGGGAACACTGAAGCTTTCTTT. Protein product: CASSLTGRVGNTEAFF.

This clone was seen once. The CDR3 here is CASSAQGANYGYTF. CDR3 coding DNA: TGTGCCAGCAGCGCACAGGGAGCTAACTATGGCTACACCTTC. The chain joins TRBV5-5 to TRBJ1-2; perhaps TRBD1 as D (6 bases). CDR3 length: 14 residues. Germline CDR1 is SGHKS and CDR2 is YYEKEE (reference sequence). Trimming removed 4 bases at V and 0 bases at J, with 10 bases between.

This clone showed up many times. In DNA form, the CDR3 reads TGTGCCAGCAGCCCCCGGCAGGGAGGCACTGAAGCTTTCTTT. This gives the protein CASSPRQGGTEAFF. This chain connects TRBV7-6 to TRBJ1-1; TRBD1 might be the D (5 bases). Germline V gene lookup returns CDR1 SGHVS and CDR2 FNYEAQ. Trimming removed 5 bases at V and 4 bases at J, with 14 bases between. This CDR3 has 14 amino acids.

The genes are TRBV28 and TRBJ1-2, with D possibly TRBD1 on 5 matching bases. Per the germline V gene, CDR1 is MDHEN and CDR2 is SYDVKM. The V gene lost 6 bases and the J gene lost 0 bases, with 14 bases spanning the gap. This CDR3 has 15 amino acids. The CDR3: CASSRRQITNYGYTF. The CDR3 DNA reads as TGTGCCAGCAGCCGTCGACAGATAACTAACTATGGCTACACCTTC.

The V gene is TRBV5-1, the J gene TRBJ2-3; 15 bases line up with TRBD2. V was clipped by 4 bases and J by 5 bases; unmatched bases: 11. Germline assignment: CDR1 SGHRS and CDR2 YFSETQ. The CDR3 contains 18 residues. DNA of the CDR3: TGCGCCAGCAGCCACGGAGGGACTAGCGGGAGGACTGGAGATACGCAGTATTTT. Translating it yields CASSHGGTSGRTGDTQYF.

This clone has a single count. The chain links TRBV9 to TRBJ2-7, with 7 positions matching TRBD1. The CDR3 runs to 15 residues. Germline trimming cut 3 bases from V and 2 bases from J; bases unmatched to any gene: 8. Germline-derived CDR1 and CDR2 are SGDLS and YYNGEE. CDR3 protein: CASSASWDSPYEQYF. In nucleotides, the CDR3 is TGTGCCAGCAGCGCCTCTTGGGACAGTCCCTACGAGCAGTACTTC. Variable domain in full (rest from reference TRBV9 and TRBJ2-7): DSGVTQTPKHLITATGQRVTLRCSPRSGDLSVYWYQQSLDQGLQFLIQYYNGEERAKGNILERFSAQQFPDLHSELNLSSLELGDSALYFCASSASWDSPYEQYFGPGTRLTVT.